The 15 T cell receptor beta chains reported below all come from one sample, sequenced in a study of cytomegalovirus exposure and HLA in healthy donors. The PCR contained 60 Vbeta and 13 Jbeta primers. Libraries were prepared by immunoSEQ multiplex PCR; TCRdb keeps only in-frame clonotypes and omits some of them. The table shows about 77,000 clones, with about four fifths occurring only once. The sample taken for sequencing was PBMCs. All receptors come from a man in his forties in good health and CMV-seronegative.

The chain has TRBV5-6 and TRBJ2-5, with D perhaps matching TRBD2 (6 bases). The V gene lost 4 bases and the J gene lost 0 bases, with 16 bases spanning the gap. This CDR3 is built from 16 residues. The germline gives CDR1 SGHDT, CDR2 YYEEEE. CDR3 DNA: TGTGCCAGCAGCCCATTAGCGGAGCAGTACCAAGAGACCCAGTACTTC. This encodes CASSPLAEQYQETQYF. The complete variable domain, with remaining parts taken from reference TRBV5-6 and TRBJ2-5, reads DAGVTQSPTHLIKTRGQQVTLRCSPKSGHDTVSWYQQALGQGPQFIFQYYEEEERQRGNFPDRFSGHQFPNYSSELNVNALLLGDSALYLCASSPLAEQYQETQYFGPGTRLLVL.

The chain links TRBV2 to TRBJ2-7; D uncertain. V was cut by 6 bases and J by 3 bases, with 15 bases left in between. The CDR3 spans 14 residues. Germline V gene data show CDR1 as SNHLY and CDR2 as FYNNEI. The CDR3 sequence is CASSLTTENYEQYF. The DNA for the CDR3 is TGTGCCAGCAGCCTCACCACTGAGAACTACGAGCAGTACTTC.

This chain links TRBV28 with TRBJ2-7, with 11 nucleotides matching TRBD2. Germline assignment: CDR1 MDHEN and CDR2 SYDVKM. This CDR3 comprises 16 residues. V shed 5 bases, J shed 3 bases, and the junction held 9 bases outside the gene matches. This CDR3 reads CASSTSLAGAYYEQYF. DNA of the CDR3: TGTGCCAGCAGTACCTCACTAGCGGGAGCCTACTACGAGCAGTACTTC.

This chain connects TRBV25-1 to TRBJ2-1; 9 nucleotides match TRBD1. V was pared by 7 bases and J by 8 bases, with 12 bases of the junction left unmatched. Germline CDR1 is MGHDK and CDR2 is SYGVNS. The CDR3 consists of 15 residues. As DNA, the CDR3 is TGTGCCAGCACCTCCGGGACAGGGTTCTCCGATGAGCAGTTCTTC. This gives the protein CASTSGTGFSDEQFF.

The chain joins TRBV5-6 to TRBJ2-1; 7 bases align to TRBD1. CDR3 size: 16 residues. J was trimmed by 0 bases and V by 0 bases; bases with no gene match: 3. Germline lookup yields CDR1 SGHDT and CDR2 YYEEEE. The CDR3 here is CASSLDRGSSYNEQFF. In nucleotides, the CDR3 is TGTGCCAGCAGCTTGGACAGGGGAAGCTCCTACAATGAGCAGTTCTTC.

Here the CDR3 reads CASSPLPPGHEKTYNEQFF. The CDR3 nucleotides read TGTGCCAGCAGCCCATTACCCCCGGGACACGAAAAGACCTACAATGAGCAGTTCTTC. This rearrangement joins TRBV7-4 to TRBJ2-1, with D possibly being TRBD1 (6 bases). Looked up from germline, CDR1 is SGHVT and CDR2 is SQSDAQ. The CDR3 contains 19 residues. Trimming left V 5 bases short and J 2 bases short, with 25 bases between.

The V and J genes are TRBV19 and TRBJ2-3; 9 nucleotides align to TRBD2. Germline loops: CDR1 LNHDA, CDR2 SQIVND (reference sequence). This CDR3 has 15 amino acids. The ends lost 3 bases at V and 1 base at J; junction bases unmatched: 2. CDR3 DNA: TGTGCCAGTAGTATCAAGCGGGGGGGCACAGATACGCAGTATTTT. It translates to CASSIKRGGTDTQYF.

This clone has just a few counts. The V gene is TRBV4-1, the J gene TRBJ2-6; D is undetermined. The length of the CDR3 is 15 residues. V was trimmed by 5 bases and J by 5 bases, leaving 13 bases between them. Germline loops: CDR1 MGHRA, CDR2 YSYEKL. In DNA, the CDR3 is TGCGCCAGCAGCGAGCGACTTGTGAGGGCCAACGTCCTGACTTTC. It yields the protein CASSERLVRANVLTF.

CDR3 in amino acids: CASSQDRARDEQFF. The CDR3 DNA is TGTGCCAGCAGCCAAGACAGGGCCCGTGATGAGCAGTTCTTC. The chain carries TRBV9 and TRBJ2-1; 7 positions match TRBD1. The trim removed 4 bases at V and 8 bases at J, leaving 9 bases unmatched. The CDR3 runs 14 residues. Germline V gene lookup returns CDR1 SGDLS and CDR2 YYNGEE.

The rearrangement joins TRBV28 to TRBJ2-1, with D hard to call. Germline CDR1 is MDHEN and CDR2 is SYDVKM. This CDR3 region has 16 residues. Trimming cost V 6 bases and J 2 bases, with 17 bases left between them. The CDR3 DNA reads TGTGCCAGCAGCCCCATCCGGCTAGGTCCCTACAATGAGCAGTTCTTC. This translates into CASSPIRLGPYNEQFF.

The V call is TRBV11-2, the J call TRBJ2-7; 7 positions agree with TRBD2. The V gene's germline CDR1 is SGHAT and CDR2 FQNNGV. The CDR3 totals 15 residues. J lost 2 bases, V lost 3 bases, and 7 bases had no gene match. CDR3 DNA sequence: TGTGCCAGCAGCTTCCCCGGGACTACAACCTACGAGCAGTACTTC. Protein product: CASSFPGTTTYEQYF.

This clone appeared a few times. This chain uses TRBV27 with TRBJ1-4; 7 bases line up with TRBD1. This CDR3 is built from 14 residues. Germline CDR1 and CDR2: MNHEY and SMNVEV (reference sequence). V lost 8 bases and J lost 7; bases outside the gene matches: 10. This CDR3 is CASGQTGSREKLFF. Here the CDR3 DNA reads TGTGCCAGCGGACAGACAGGGTCCCGTGAAAAACTGTTTTTT.

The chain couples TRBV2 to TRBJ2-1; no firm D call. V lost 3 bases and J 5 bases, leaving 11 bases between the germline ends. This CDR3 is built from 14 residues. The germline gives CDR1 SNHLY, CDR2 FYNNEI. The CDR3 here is CASSDRKLNNEQFF. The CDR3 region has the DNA TGTGCCAGCAGTGATAGGAAACTAAACAATGAGCAGTTCTTC.

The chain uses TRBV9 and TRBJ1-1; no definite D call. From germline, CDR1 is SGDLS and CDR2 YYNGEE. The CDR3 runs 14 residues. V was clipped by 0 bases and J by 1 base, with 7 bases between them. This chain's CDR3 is CASSVAGGNTEAFF. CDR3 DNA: TGTGCCAGCAGCGTAGCCGGCGGGAACACTGAAGCTTTCTTT.

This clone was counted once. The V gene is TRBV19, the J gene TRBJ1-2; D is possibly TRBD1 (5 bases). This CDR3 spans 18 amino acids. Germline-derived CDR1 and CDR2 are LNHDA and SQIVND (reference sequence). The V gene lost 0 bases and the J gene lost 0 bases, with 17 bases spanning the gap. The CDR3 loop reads CASSIDLSRQGSNYGYTF. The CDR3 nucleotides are TGTGCCAGTAGTATAGATCTATCCCGCCAGGGATCTAACTATGGCTACACCTTC.